These 5 T cell receptor beta chains share one sample of origin, sequenced in a study of blood T cell repertoires in COVID-19. The assay was immunoSEQ multiplex PCR, and TCRdb's table has in-frame clones only and misses some. This sample carries roughly 24,000 clones, about 90% of them seen once, and the ten largest clones take roughly 1.7%. Sequencing was carried out using peripheral blood. The receptors stem from a woman in her sixties with active COVID-19.

The gene calls are TRBV30 and TRBJ2-7; D not resolved. The germline gives CDR1 GTSNPN, CDR2 SVGIG (reference sequence). This CDR3 is 13 amino acids long. Trimming removed 0 bases from V and 3 bases from J, with 9 bases in between. The CDR3 here is CAWSVDNLYEQYF. CDR3 nucleotides: TGTGCCTGGAGTGTAGACAACCTCTACGAGCAGTACTTC.

The chain employs TRBV29-1 and TRBJ2-3; tentative D call: TRBD2 (6 bases). V dropped 6 bases and J dropped 2 bases, with 12 bases sitting between them. CDR3 size: 13 residues. The germline V gene has CDR1 SQVTM and CDR2 ANQGSEA. The CDR3 reads CSVGDWVTDTQYF. The CDR3 DNA sequence: TGCAGCGTGGGGGACTGGGTCACAGATACGCAGTATTTT.

This clone came up once. CDR3 sequence reads: CASSQAGIAGSGQETQYF. Written as DNA, the CDR3 is TGTGCCAGCAGCCAAGCTGGAATTGCGGGCTCGGGCCAAGAGACCCAGTACTTC. V and J are TRBV3-1 (or the pseudogene TRBV3-2) and TRBJ2-5; possibly TRBD2 for D (5 bases). The V end was cut by 1 base, the J end by 1 base, with 19 bases between. The CDR3 is 18 residues long. From germline, CDR1 is LGHDT and CDR2 YNNKEL (reference sequence).

The chain employs TRBV30 and TRBJ2-7; 9 nucleotides line up with TRBD2. Germline trimming cut 4 bases from V and 0 bases from J; bases unmatched to any gene: 4. CDR3 size: 14 residues. Per germline, CDR1 GTSNPN and CDR2 SVGIG (reference sequence). The CDR3 is CAWTWTSDSYEQYF. The CDR3 nucleotides read TGTGCCTGGACATGGACTAGCGACTCCTACGAGCAGTACTTC.

The rearrangement uses TRBV10-3 and TRBJ2-5; 12 positions agree with TRBD2. The germline V gene encodes CDR1 ENHRY and CDR2 SYGVKD. Trimming cost V 6 bases and J 5 bases; bases outside gene matches: 7. The CDR3 spans 15 residues. This CDR3 reads CAISPTSGGTETQYF. DNA of the CDR3: TGTGCCATCAGCCCCACTAGCGGGGGGACGGAGACCCAGTACTTC.